This T cell receptor beta chain stems from a study of vaccination effects on CD4 cells after COVID-19. Study conclusions and caveats: Researchers report that only 1 of 255 vaccine-induced clones in healthy vaccinees cross-reacted with common cold coronaviruses. Both infection-induced and vaccine-induced clones contracted markedly at late post-vaccination timepoints.

This clone was detected a few times. What it recognizes is unknown. Profiling relied on immunoSEQ multiplex PCR, and the TCRdb table lists in-frame clones only, not all of them. The table shows some 79,000 clones, with around 70% occurring only once. Peptide-pool stimulation followed by sequencing identified expanded antigen-specific CD4+ clonotypes in the ViraFEST assay. Upon completion of 10 to 11 days in culture, CD4+ T cells were isolated. Some 2 million PBMC per well received approximately 9.4 IU/ml IL-2 and around 9.8 ug/ml peptides in culture. CDR3 length: 14 residues. The ends were cut back, 0 bases at V and 7 bases at J, with 12 bases in the middle. Germline assignment: CDR1 KGHSH and CDR2 LQKENI.

The sequence was obtained from a human donor who received a COVID-19 vaccine. The source was CD4+ T cells from PBMCs cultured with HCoV-229E spike peptides, collected before COVID-19 vaccination. This rearrangement joins TRBV18 to TRBJ1-2, with a weak D call TRBD1 (5 bases). The CDR3 sequence: CASSPPWQGTGYTF. The CDR3 nucleotides are TGTGCCAGCTCACCACCGTGGCAGGGAACTGGCTACACCTTC.